This TCR beta chain came from a study of blood T cell repertoires in COVID-19. About the study: COVID-19 samples collected from the United States, Italy and Spain covered acute and convalescent phases. T cells, B-cell-depleted T cells, or PBMCs provided the cDNA or gDNA that served as material.

Germline V gives CDR1 ENHRY, CDR2 SYGVKD. The CDR3 runs 15 residues. V lost 5 bases to trimming and J lost 6 bases, with 17 bases between them. Under the authors' procedure: Reference gene primer amplification gave estimated nucleated cell counts. Clones were read by immunoSEQ multiplex PCR, and TCRdb kept only the in-frame ones, dropping some. V and J calls and clone size are as listed in that table; D and trimming were resolved from the DNA. The sample carries 150,000 to 200,000 clones, approximately 85% recorded once. This chain links TRBV10-3 with TRBJ2-1, with D perhaps TRBD1 (5 bases). The TCR sequence derives from a woman aged 55-70 years with acute or convalescent COVID-19. Sequencing was carried out using peripheral blood. CDR3 sequence reads: CAISRESGWGNEQFF. In nucleotides, the CDR3 is TGTGCCATCAGTAGAGAATCAGGGTGGGGCAATGAGCAGTTCTTC.